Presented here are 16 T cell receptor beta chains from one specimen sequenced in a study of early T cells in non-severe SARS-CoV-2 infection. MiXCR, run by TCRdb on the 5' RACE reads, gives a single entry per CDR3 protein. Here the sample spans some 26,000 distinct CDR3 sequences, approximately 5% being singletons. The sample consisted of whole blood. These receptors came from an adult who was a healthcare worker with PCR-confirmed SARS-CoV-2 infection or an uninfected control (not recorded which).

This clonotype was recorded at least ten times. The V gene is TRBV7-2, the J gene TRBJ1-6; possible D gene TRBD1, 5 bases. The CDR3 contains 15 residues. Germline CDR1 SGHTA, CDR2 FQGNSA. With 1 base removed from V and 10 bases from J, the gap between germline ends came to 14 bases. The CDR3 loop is CASSLEGAPGSPLHF. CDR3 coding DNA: TGTGCCAGCAGCTTAGAAGGGGCCCCTGGGTCACCCCTCCACTTT.

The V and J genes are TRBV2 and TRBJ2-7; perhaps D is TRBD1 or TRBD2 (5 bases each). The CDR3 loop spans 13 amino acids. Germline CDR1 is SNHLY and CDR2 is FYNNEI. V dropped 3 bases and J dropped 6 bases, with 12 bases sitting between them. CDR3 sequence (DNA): TGTGCCAGCAGTGAGGAGGTGAGGGGCGAGCAGTACTTC. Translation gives CASSEEVRGEQYF.

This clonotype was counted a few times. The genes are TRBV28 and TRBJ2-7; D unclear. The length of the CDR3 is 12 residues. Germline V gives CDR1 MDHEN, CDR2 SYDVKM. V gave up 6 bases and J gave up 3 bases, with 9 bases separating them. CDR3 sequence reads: CASRPRSYEQYF. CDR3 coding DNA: TGTGCCAGCAGACCCAGGAGCTACGAGCAGTACTTC.

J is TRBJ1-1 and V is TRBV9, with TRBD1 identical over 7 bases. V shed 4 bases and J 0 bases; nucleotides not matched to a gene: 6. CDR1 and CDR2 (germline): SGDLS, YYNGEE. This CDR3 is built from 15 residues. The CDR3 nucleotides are TGTGCCAGCAGCTCCCGGACAGGCGTGAACACTGAAGCTTTCTTT. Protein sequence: CASSSRTGVNTEAFF.

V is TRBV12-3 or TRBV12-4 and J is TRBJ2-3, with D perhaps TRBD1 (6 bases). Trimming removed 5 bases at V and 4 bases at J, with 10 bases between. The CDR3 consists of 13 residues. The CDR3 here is CASSPQGPDTQYF. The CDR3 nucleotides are TGTGCCAGCAGTCCCCAGGGGCCAGATACGCAGTATTTT.

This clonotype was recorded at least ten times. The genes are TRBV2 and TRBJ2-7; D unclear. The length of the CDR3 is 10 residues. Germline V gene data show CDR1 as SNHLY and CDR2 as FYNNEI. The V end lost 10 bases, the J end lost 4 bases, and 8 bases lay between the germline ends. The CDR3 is CATGRYEQYF. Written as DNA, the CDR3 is TGTGCCACAGGCCGTTACGAGCAGTACTTC.

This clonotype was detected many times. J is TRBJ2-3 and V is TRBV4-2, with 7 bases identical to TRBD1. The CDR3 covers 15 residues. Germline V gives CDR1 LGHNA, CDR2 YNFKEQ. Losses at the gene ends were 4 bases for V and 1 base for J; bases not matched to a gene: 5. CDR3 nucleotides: TGTGCCAGCAGCCGCGCTGGACAGGGCACAGATACGCAGTATTTT. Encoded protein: CASSRAGQGTDTQYF.

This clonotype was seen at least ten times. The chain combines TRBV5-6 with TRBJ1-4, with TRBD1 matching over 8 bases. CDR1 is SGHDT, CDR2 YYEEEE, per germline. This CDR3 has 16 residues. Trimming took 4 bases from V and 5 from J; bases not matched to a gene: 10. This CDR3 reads CASSSYRGLGNEKLFF. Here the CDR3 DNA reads TGTGCCAGCAGCAGCTACAGGGGGTTGGGGAATGAAAAACTGTTTTTT.

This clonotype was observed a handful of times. The CDR3 loop is CATSGGTSGYNEQFF. The CDR3 DNA sequence: TGTGCCACCAGTGGGGGGACTAGCGGTTACAATGAGCAGTTCTTC. This chain joins TRBV24-1 and TRBJ2-1; TRBD2 matches 11 bases. V lost 5 bases to trimming and J lost 4 bases; unmatched junction nucleotides: 3. Germline V gene data show CDR1 as KGHDR and CDR2 as SFDVKD. The CDR3 has 15 residues.

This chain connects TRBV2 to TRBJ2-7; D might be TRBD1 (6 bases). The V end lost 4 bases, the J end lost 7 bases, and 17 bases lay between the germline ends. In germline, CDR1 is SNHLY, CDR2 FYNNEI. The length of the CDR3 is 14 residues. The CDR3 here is CASSAEWTAPEQYF. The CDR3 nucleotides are TGTGCCAGCAGTGCCGAATGGACAGCCCCAGAGCAGTACTTC.

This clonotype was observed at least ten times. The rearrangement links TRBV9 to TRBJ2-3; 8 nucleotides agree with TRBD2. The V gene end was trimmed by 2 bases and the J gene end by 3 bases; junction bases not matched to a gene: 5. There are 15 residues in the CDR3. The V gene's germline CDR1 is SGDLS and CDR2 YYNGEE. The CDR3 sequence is CASSVDSGVTDTQYF. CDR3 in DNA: TGTGCCAGCAGCGTTGATAGCGGGGTAACAGATACGCAGTATTTT. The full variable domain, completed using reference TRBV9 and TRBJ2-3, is DSGVTQTPKHLITATGQRVTLRCSPRSGDLSVYWYQQSLDQGLQFLIQYYNGEERAKGNILERFSAQQFPDLHSELNLSSLELGDSALYFCASSVDSGVTDTQYFGPGTRLTVL.

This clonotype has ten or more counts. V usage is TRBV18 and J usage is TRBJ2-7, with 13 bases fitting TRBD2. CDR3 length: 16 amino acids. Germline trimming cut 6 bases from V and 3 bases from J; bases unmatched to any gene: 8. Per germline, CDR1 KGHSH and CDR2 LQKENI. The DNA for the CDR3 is TGTGCCAGCTCGGCACTTGGGACTAGCGGGAACTACGAGCAGTACTTC. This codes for CASSALGTSGNYEQYF.

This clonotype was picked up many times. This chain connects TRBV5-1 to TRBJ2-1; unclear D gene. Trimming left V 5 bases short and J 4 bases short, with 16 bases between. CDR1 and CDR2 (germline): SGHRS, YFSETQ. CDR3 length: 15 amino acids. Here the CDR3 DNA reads TGCGCCAGCAGTCCCTTGATAGCTAGTTACAATGAGCAGTTCTTC. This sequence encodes CASSPLIASYNEQFF.

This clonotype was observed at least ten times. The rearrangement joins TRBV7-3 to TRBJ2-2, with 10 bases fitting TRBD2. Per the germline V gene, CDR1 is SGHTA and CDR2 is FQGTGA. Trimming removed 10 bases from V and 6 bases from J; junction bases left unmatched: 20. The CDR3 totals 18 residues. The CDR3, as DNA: TGTGCCACCCCGCGACCAAGCGGGAGGGGGCGAGCGGCCGGGGAGCTGTTTTTT. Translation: CATPRPSGRGRAAGELFF.

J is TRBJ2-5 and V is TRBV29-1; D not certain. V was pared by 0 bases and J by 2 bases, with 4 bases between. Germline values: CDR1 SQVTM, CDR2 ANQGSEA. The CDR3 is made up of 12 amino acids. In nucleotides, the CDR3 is TGCAGCGTTGAAGAGGAGCAAGAGACCCAGTACTTC. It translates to CSVEEEQETQYF.

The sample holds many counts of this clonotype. CDR3 in DNA: TGTGCCAGCAGCGTCCGGGTATTCACAGATACGCAGTATTTT. This codes for CASSVRVFTDTQYF. V and J are TRBV9 and TRBJ2-3, with no clear D. V was clipped by 2 bases and J by 2 bases, with 9 bases between them. CDR3 length: 14 residues. Germline CDR1 and CDR2: SGDLS and YYNGEE.